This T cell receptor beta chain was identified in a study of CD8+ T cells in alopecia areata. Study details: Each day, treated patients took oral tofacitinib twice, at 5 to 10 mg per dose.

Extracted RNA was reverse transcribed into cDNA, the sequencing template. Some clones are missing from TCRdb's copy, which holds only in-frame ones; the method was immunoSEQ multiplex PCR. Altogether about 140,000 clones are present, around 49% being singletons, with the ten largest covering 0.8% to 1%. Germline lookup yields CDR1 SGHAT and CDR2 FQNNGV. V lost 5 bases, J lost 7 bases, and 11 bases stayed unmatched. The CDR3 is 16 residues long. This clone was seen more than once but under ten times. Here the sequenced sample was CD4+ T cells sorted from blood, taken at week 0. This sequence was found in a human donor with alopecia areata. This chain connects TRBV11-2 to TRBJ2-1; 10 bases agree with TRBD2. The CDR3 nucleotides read TGTGCCAGCAGCATCGTAGCGGGAGGAAGGAGGAATGAGCAGTTCTTC. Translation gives CASSIVAGGRRNEQFF.